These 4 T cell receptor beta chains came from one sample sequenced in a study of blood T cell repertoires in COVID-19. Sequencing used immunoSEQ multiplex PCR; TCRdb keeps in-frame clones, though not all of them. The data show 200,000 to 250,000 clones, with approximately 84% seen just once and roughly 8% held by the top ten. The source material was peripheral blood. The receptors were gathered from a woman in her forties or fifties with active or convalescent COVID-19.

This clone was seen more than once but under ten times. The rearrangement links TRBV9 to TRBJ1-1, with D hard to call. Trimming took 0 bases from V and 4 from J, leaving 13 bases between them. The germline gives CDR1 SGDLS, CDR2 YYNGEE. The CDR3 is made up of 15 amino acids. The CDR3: CASSVEERRSTEAFF. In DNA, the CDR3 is TGTGCCAGCAGCGTAGAGGAAAGACGGAGCACTGAAGCTTTCTTT.

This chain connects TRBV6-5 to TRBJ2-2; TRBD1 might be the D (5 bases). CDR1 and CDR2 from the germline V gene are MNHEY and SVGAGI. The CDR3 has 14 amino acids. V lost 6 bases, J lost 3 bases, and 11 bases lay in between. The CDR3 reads CASRSGSDTGELFF. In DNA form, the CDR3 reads TGTGCCAGCAGGTCAGGGTCGGACACCGGGGAGCTGTTTTTT.

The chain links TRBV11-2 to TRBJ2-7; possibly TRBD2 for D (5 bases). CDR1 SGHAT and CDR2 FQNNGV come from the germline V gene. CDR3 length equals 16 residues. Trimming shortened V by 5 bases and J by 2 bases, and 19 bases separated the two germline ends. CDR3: CASSLWTGGGPYEQYF. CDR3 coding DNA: TGTGCCAGCAGCCTGTGGACTGGCGGCGGTCCCTACGAGCAGTACTTC.

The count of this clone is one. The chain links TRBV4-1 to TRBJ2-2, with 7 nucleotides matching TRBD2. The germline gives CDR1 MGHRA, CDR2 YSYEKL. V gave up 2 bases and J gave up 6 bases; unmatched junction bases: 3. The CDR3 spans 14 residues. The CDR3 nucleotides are TGCGCCAGCAGCCAATTGGGGGGGTCCGGGGAGCTGTTTTTT. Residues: CASSQLGGSGELFF.